A selection of T cell receptor beta chains follows, all from one sample in a study of metastatic and nonmetastatic thyroid tumors. TCRdb re-called the PCR reads with MiXCR. This sample carries roughly 30,000 clones, under 25% of them seen once, and the ten largest clones take approximately 15%. The specimen was blood. The receptors come from a female donor with papillary thyroid cancer or a benign thyroid nodule (not recorded which). Some clones in this sample may be carry-over from other donors' samples. The CDR3 runs from the conserved cysteine through the conserved F or W. The D gene is left open where the match is weak. For some rows the clone size is stated as once, few or many, or as a class when expanded; others skip it.

v_gene,j_gene,d_gene,abundance,CDR3nt,CDR3aa
TRBV19,TRBJ2-1,NA,many,TGTGCCAGTAGTATGAGCTCTAACTCCTACAATGAGCAGTTCTTC,CASSMSSNSYNEQFF
TRBV5-1,TRBJ2-3,TRBD2,many,TGCGCCAGCAGCTATACAATAGCGGGAGAGGGGACAGATACGCAGTATTTT,CASSYTIAGEGTDTQYF
TRBV28,TRBJ2-3,NA,few,TGTGCCAGCAGTCCTGTGCGGGCGTTCAGCACAGATACGCAGTATTTT,CASSPVRAFSTDTQYF
TRBV10-1,TRBJ2-7,NA,NA,TGCGCCAGCAGTCCGTCACTAGGATCAGGAAGCGAGCAGTACTTC,CASSPSLGSGSEQYF
TRBV24-1,TRBJ2-1,TRBD2,NA,TGTGCCACCAGTGATTCGACTAGCGGGAGGGCCCAATCCTACAATGAGCAGTTCTTC,CATSDSTSGRAQSYNEQFF
TRBV12-3/TRBV12-4,TRBJ2-7,TRBD2,many,TGTGCCAGCAGTTTACTTCGGCTAGCGGGAACCTACGAGCAGTACTTC,CASSLLRLAGTYEQYF
TRBV3-1,TRBJ2-5,TRBD2,many,TGTGCCAGCAGCCAAGGAATGACTAGCGGGAAGGGGGAGACCCAGTACTTC,CASSQGMTSGKGETQYF
TRBV6-2/TRBV6-3,TRBJ1-2,NA,NA,TGTGCCAGCAGTCCGGGTGGGAACTATGGCTACACCTTC,CASSPGGNYGYTF
TRBV4-1,TRBJ2-2,TRBD2,NA,TGCGCCAGCAGCCGAAGCTTTAGCGGGAGCGCCGGGGAGCTGTTTTTT,CASSRSFSGSAGELFF
TRBV18,TRBJ2-7,NA,many,TGTGCCAGCTCACCAACCCTAGAGGCGTACGAGCAGTACTTC,CASSPTLEAYEQYF
TRBV11-2,TRBJ2-7,NA,medium-sized,TGTGCCAGCAGCTCCCACCGGGGGAATTACGAGCAGTACTTC,CASSSHRGNYEQYF
TRBV30,TRBJ1-5,NA,few,TGTGCCTCCTCCGGACACCTAAATCAGCCCCAGCATTTT,CASSGHLNQPQHF
TRBV5-1,TRBJ2-1,TRBD1,many,TGCGCCAGCAGCTTGTCCGGGACAGGGCACAATGAGCAGTTCTTC,CASSLSGTGHNEQFF
TRBV7-9,TRBJ2-1,NA,many,TGTGCCAGCAGCTTAGCGGGGGCGGGAAATGCCTACAATGAGCAGTTCTTC,CASSLAGAGNAYNEQFF
TRBV2,TRBJ1-2,NA,NA,TGTGCCAGCAGCAACCCAGACCTCACAGTGGATTATGGCTACACCTTC,CASSNPDLTVDYGYTF
TRBV4-3,TRBJ1-3,NA,many,TGCGCCAGCAGCCTAACCAACCAGGCTGGAAACACCATATATTTT,CASSLTNQAGNTIYF
TRBV9,TRBJ2-1,NA,NA,TGTGCCAGCAGCCCTTGGGATCAACGGAATGAGCAGTTCTTC,CASSPWDQRNEQFF
TRBV11-2,TRBJ2-1,TRBD2,many,TGTGCCAGCAGCCTCGGACCGGCGGGAGGGTCCTACAATGAGCAGTTCTTC,CASSLGPAGGSYNEQFF
TRBV5-6,TRBJ2-1,NA,many,TGTGCCAGCAGCTTGTACCAGCGGGCCTACAATGAGCAGTTCTTC,CASSLYQRAYNEQFF
TRBV27,TRBJ2-2,NA,NA,TGTGCCAGCAGTCAATTATCAGGGGCGGGTGCCGGGGAGCTGTTTTTT,CASSQLSGAGAGELFF
TRBV4-2,TRBJ2-7,TRBD2,NA,TGTGCCAGCAGCCAAGATGTCCAGCGGGAGAACTACGAGCAGTACTTC,CASSQDVQRENYEQYF
TRBV9,TRBJ2-1,TRBD2,NA,TGTGCCAGCAGCGTAGGGGTTAGCGGGAGATCCTACAATGAGCAGTTCTTC,CASSVGVSGRSYNEQFF
TRBV29-1,TRBJ1-1,NA,many,TGCAGCGGTAAGTCCGGGAACACTGAAGCTTTCTTT,CSGKSGNTEAFF
TRBV2,TRBJ2-5,NA,NA,TGTGCCAGCAGTGCGGGGCAAGAGACCCAGTACTTC,CASSAGQETQYF
TRBV11-2,TRBJ2-1,TRBD2,few,TGTGTCAGCAGCTTTGACCCTAGCGGGAGAAACAATGAGCAGTTCTTC,CVSSFDPSGRNNEQFF
TRBV7-7,TRBJ2-2,TRBD2,many,TGTGCTAGCAGCCCATCGAGCGGGAGTGTCGACACCGGGGAGCTGTTTTTT,CASSPSSGSVDTGELFF
TRBV6-1,TRBJ2-6,TRBD1,NA,TGTGCCAGCAGCACCATACAGGGGAGCGGTGGTGCCAACGCCCTGACTTTC,CASSTIQGSGGANALTF
TRBV20-1,TRBJ2-4,NA,many,TGCAGTGCTATTTCAATTTCCGGCGGGACGGGGCGAGCCAAAAACATTCAGTACTTC,CSAISISGGTGRAKNIQYF
TRBV20-1,TRBJ1-2,NA,many,TGCAGTGCTAGAGGTGGGGATTTAGGCTATGGCTACACCTTC,CSARGGDLGYGYTF
TRBV2,TRBJ1-3,NA,many,TGTGCCAGCAGTGAAGAGGCAGAAGGAAACACCATATATTTT,CASSEEAEGNTIYF
TRBV7-9,TRBJ1-2,TRBD1,many,TGTGCCAGCAGCCCCCGGGACAGTGGCAGGGGAGGCTACACCTTC,CASSPRDSGRGGYTF
TRBV5-1,TRBJ2-5,NA,many,TGCGCCAGCAGCTTGACCGTGGGGGGCGCGGAGCAAGAGACCCAGTACTTC,CASSLTVGGAEQETQYF
TRBV18,TRBJ1-2,NA,NA,TGTGCCAGCTCACCACCAGACAGGAGACGGGGCTACACCTTC,CASSPPDRRRGYTF
TRBV5-1,TRBJ2-2,NA,many,TGCGCCAGCAGCTTGGAGGGCACCGGGGAGCTGTTTTTT,CASSLEGTGELFF
TRBV30,TRBJ1-1,NA,many,TGTGCCTGGAGTCTAGACAGGAACACTGAAGCTTTCTTT,CAWSLDRNTEAFF
TRBV20-1,TRBJ1-5,TRBD1,many,TGCAGTGCTACCCGGACAGGGAATAATCAGCCCCAGCATTTT,CSATRTGNNQPQHF
TRBV15,TRBJ2-1,NA,many,TGTGCCACCAGCAGAGATTCCCAGGGGAGGAATGAGCAGTTCTTC,CATSRDSQGRNEQFF
TRBV27,TRBJ1-3,NA,few,TGTGCCAGCAGTTTCTTAGACAGTGAAGGAAACACCATATATTTT,CASSFLDSEGNTIYF
TRBV5-1,TRBJ2-2,TRBD2,many,TGCGCCAGCAGCTTGGACCAGGGAGGGACCGGGGAGCTGTTTTTT,CASSLDQGGTGELFF
TRBV6-2/TRBV6-3,TRBJ2-7,NA,few,TGTGCCAGCATTTTAAAGTACGAGCAGTACTTC,CASILKYEQYF
TRBV10-1,TRBJ2-2,NA,many,TGCGCCAGCAGTGCGTCTGTTACCGGGGAGCTGTTTTTT,CASSASVTGELFF
TRBV9,TRBJ2-1,NA,few,TGTGCCAGCAGCGTGGCTACTCTGTGGAGGAATGAGCAGTTCTTC,CASSVATLWRNEQFF
TRBV7-2,TRBJ2-1,TRBD1,many,TGTGCCAGCAGCTGGGGACAGGGCTACAATGAGCAGTTCTTC,CASSWGQGYNEQFF
TRBV6-1,TRBJ2-7,NA,few,TGTGCCAGCAGTTCAGGGACTGGCGGGCGCGAGCAGTACTTC,CASSSGTGGREQYF
TRBV7-8,TRBJ2-1,TRBD2,many,TGTGCCAGCAGCTTACGCCTTAGCGGGAGCTACAATGAGCAGTTCTTC,CASSLRLSGSYNEQFF
TRBV20-1,TRBJ2-7,TRBD2,many,TGCAGTGCTAGTAACCCTAGCGGGAGGACCCCCTACGAGCAGTACTTC,CSASNPSGRTPYEQYF
TRBV6-2/TRBV6-3,TRBJ1-2,NA,NA,TGTGACAGCGGCCCTGACCAAATTACTGGCTACACCTTC,CDSGPDQITGYTF
TRBV9,TRBJ2-3,TRBD1,NA,TGTGCCAGCAGCGTAGGTGGCAGGGGGCCCACAGATACGCAGTATTTT,CASSVGGRGPTDTQYF
TRBV27,TRBJ1-1,NA,NA,TGTGCCAGCAGTTTAGGTAACGAGAAGTACTTT,CASSLGNEKYF
TRBV6-1,TRBJ1-6,NA,NA,TGTGCCAGCAGTGAAGCGGGGGGGGCGCAGCTCTCCCTCCACTTT,CASSEAGGAQLSLHF
TRBV5-1,TRBJ2-5,NA,NA,TGCGCCAGCAGCGCCGTCCCGCTAGAGGTGAGGGATGAGACCCAGTACTTC,CASSAVPLEVRDETQYF
TRBV20-1,TRBJ2-3,TRBD1,NA,TGCAGTGCTAGATGGACAGGGTCTAGCACAGATACGCAGTATTTT,CSARWTGSSTDTQYF
TRBV5-1,TRBJ1-2,NA,NA,TGCGCCAGCAGCCCGACAGTCTACTATGGCTACACCTTC,CASSPTVYYGYTF
TRBV27,TRBJ2-7,TRBD1,NA,TGTGCCAGCAGTTCGACGGACAGGGGCTACGAGCAGTACTTC,CASSSTDRGYEQYF
TRBV9,TRBJ2-1,NA,many,TGTGCCAGCAGTGGTAGAAACCGGGACTCACGATCCGTTGAGCAGTTCTTC,CASSGRNRDSRSVEQFF
TRBV6-2/TRBV6-3,TRBJ2-2,NA,NA,TGTGCCAGCAGTTACGGCCGGGCTATCGTGCTGACGGCCGGGGAGCTGTTTTTT,CASSYGRAIVLTAGELFF
TRBV20-1,TRBJ2-3,TRBD2,many,TGCAGTGCCCACCGGCGGGAGCCCCCAGATACGCAGTATTTT,CSAHRREPPDTQYF
TRBV30,TRBJ1-1,NA,many,TGTGCCTGGAGGGGTTCTCCCGCAGGCACTGAAGCTTTCTTT,CAWRGSPAGTEAFF
TRBV6-2/TRBV6-3,TRBJ2-7,NA,few,TGTGCCAGCGGCTCTTCTAGCGTGTACGAGCAGTACTTC,CASGSSSVYEQYF